A single sample gave rise to the 6 T cell receptor beta chains below, sequenced in a study of blood T cell repertoires in COVID-19. Libraries were prepared by immunoSEQ multiplex PCR; TCRdb keeps only in-frame clonotypes and omits some of them. The data show approximately 150,000 clones, 80% seen once. Sequences were obtained from peripheral blood. These receptors all come from a woman aged 45-65 years with acute or convalescent COVID-19.

This chain links TRBV5-1 with TRBJ2-1, with a possible D match to TRBD1 (5 bases). Germline CDR1 reads SGHRS; CDR2 reads YFSETQ. This CDR3 spans 18 amino acids. The V end was cut by 0 bases, the J end by 0 bases, with 16 bases between. The CDR3 sequence: CASSLGAGPYSSYNEQFF. CDR3 nucleotides: TGCGCCAGCAGCTTGGGAGCAGGGCCCTACAGCTCCTACAATGAGCAGTTCTTC.

The V gene is TRBV5-6, the J gene TRBJ1-3; a weak D match, TRBD1 (5 bases). Trimming stripped 3 bases from V and 0 bases from J, with 13 bases between. Germline CDR1 SGHDT, CDR2 YYEEEE. The CDR3 has 16 residues. DNA of the CDR3: TGTGCCAGCAGCTGGGGGACTATCATCTCTGGAAACACCATATATTTT. Translation gives CASSWGTIISGNTIYF.

The rearrangement uses TRBV5-4 and TRBJ2-3; 8 bases map to TRBD2. This CDR3 region has 19 residues. CDR1 and CDR2 from the germline V gene are SGHNT and YYREEE (reference sequence). Trimming at V came to 4 bases and at J to 0 bases, leaving 16 bases not matched to a gene. In nucleotides, the CDR3 is TGTGCCAGCAGCGCCGGACTAAGGGTTAGCGGGGTTAGCACAGATACGCAGTATTTT. Translated: CASSAGLRVSGVSTDTQYF.

This clone was picked up a small number of times. The chain joins TRBV10-2 to TRBJ1-5; D is uncertain. V was cut by 6 bases and J by 0 bases, with 6 bases left in between. Germline CDR1 is WSHSY and CDR2 is SAAADI. This CDR3 has 13 amino acids. Here the CDR3 DNA reads TGCGCCAGCAGACTCCATAGCAATCAGCCCCAGCATTTT. Translating gives CASRLHSNQPQHF.

J is TRBJ1-3 and V is TRBV6-6; the match to TRBD1 covers 7 bases. Germline trimming cut 7 bases from V and 4 bases from J; bases unmatched to any gene: 1. The CDR3 has 12 residues. The germline gives CDR1 MNHNY, CDR2 SVGAGI (reference sequence). Here the CDR3 reads CASKGAGNTIYF. CDR3 DNA: TGTGCCAGCAAGGGGGCCGGAAACACCATATATTTT.

This sequence joins TRBV9 and TRBJ1-6; TRBD1 might be the D (5 bases). V dropped 4 bases and J dropped 5 bases, with 10 bases sitting between them. Germline V gives CDR1 SGDLS, CDR2 YYNGEE. The CDR3 has 14 amino acids. The CDR3 DNA is TGTGCCAGCAGCCAAGGACAAGATAATTCACCCCTCCACTTT. Encoded protein: CASSQGQDNSPLHF. Using reference TRBV9 and TRBJ1-6 for the parts outside the CDR3, the full variable domain is DSGVTQTPKHLITATGQRVTLRCSPRSGDLSVYWYQQSLDQGLQFLIQYYNGEERAKGNILERFSAQQFPDLHSELNLSSLELGDSALYFCASSQGQDNSPLHFGNGTRLTVT.